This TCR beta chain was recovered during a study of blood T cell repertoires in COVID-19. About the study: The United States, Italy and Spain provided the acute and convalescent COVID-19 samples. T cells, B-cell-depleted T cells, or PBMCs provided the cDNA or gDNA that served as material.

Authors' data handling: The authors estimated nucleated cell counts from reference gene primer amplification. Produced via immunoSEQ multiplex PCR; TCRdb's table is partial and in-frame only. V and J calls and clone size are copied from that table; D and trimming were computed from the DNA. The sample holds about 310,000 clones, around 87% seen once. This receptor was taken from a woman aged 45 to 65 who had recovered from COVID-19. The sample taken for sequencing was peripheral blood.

The CDR3 sequence is CAISESGGSYTF. The DNA for the CDR3 is TGTGCCATCAGTGAGTCGGGGGGAAGCTACACCTTC. J is TRBJ1-2 and V is TRBV10-3, with D possibly being TRBD1 (5 bases). The CDR3 sequence is 12 residues long. The germline CDR1 and CDR2 sequences are ENHRY and SYGVKD. V was shortened by 0 bases and J by 9 bases, with 8 bases between the two germline ends.